This is a list of T cell receptor beta chains from one sample in a study of T-cell reconstitution after alpha-beta-depleted transplantation in children. One entry per CDR3 protein results from TCRdb running MiXCR on the PCR reads. The repertoire holds more than 60,000 distinct CDR3 sequences, with about 7.3% as singletons. Material: PBMCs from the stem cell graft donor, obtained from the stem cell graft. Receptors were obtained from a human donor who donated a stem cell graft to a child with acute lymphoblastic leukemia. The CDR3 runs from the conserved cysteine through the conserved F or W. D genes are given only for firm matches. Rows may omit the clone size; those that give it use once, few, many or a size class.

cdr3_length j_call d_call v_call clone_size cdr3_aa cdr3_nt
15 TRBJ2-7 TRBD1 TRBV15 many CATSRPGQGRDEQYF TGTGCCACCAGCAGACCGGGACAGGGACGAGACGAGCAGTACTTC
15 TRBJ1-1 TRBD1 TRBV20-1 many CSARIGQGMNTEAFF TGCAGTGCTAGAATAGGACAGGGGATGAACACTGAAGCTTTCTTT
17 TRBJ2-1 TRBD2 TRBV3-1 many CASSQEVLAGGGNEQFF TGTGCCAGCAGCCAAGAGGTACTAGCGGGAGGTGGTAATGAGCAGTTCTTC
14 TRBJ1-1 NA TRBV9 many CASSPFRGQGEAFF TGTGCCAGCAGCCCATTTCGGGGGCAAGGTGAAGCTTTCTTT
13 TRBJ1-5 NA TRBV6-1 NA CATGYRGNQPQHF TGTGCCACCGGTTACAGGGGCAATCAGCCCCAGCATTTT
15 TRBJ2-1 TRBD1 TRBV6-6 many CASRTGSFRGDEQFF TGTGCCAGCAGGACAGGGAGCTTTCGAGGCGATGAGCAGTTCTTC
11 TRBJ2-1 NA TRBV29-1 many CSVHSYNEQFF TGCAGCGTCCATTCCTACAATGAGCAGTTCTTC
13 TRBJ1-2 NA TRBV7-2 many CASSLVQNYGYTF TGTGCCAGCAGCTTAGTACAAAACTATGGCTACACCTTC
15 TRBJ1-6 NA TRBV21-1 many CATQGGASQRSPLHF TGTGCCACGCAAGGGGGTGCGAGTCAACGTTCACCCCTCCACTTT
19 TRBJ2-2 TRBD1 TRBV5-1 many CASSSPPGRGQGTTGELFF TGCGCCAGCAGCTCTCCCCCCGGCAGGGGACAGGGGACGACCGGGGAGCTGTTTTTT
13 TRBJ2-3 NA TRBV3-1 many CASSLHSTDTQYF TGTGCCAGCAGCCTGCACAGCACAGATACGCAGTATTTT
14 TRBJ2-3 NA TRBV5-1 many CASSGGPSTDTQYF TGCGCCAGCAGTGGCGGCCCTAGCACAGATACGCAGTATTTT
13 TRBJ2-7 NA TRBV27 many CASSLGLDYEQYF TGTGCCAGCAGTTTAGGTCTAGACTACGAGCAGTACTTC
15 TRBJ2-3 NA TRBV5-5 many CASQSLGRGTDTQYF TGTGCCAGCCAAAGCTTGGGAAGGGGGACAGATACGCAGTATTTT
13 TRBJ1-1 TRBD1 TRBV29-1 many CSITGTGVSEAFF TGCAGCATAACCGGGACAGGGGTGTCTGAAGCTTTCTTT
16 TRBJ2-2 TRBD1 TRBV6-1 many CASSSRTGANTGELFF TGTGCCAGCAGCTCCCGGACAGGGGCGAACACCGGGGAGCTGTTTTTT
12 TRBJ1-1 NA TRBV5-1 many CARWGGNTEAFF TGCGCCAGATGGGGGGGGAACACTGAAGCTTTCTTT
12 TRBJ1-1 NA TRBV4-1 many CASTGANTEAFF TGCGCCAGCACGGGGGCGAACACTGAAGCTTTCTTT